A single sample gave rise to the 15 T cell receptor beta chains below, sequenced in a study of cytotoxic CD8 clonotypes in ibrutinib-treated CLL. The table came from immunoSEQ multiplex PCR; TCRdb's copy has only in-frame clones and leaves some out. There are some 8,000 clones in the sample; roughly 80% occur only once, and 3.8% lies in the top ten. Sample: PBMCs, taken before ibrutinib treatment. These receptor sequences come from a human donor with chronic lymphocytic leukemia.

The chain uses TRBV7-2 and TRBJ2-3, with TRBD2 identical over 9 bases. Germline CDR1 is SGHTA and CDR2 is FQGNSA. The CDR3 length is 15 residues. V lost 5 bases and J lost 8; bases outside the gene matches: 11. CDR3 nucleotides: TGTGCCAGCAGCGTAGTAGCGGGAGCAAGAGGTACGCAGTATTTT. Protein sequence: CASSVVAGARGTQYF.

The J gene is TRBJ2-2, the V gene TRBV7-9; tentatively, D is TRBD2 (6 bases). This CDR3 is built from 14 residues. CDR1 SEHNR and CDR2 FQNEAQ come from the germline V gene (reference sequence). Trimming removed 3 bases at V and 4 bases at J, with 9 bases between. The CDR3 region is CASSFGGRTGELFF. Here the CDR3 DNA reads TGTGCCAGCAGCTTTGGAGGGCGCACCGGGGAGCTGTTTTTT.

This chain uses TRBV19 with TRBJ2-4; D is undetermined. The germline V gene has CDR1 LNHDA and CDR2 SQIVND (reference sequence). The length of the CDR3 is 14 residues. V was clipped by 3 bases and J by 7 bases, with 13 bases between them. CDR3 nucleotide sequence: TGTGCCAGTAGTATTTGGCGGAGAGGTAACATTCAGTACTTC. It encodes CASSIWRRGNIQYF.

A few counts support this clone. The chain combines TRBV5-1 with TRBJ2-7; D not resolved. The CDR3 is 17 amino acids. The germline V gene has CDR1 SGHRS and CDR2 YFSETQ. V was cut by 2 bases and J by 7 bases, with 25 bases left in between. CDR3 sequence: CASSLAGGVGPFVEQYF. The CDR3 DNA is TGCGCCAGCAGCTTAGCAGGCGGCGTAGGACCCTTTGTAGAGCAGTACTTC.

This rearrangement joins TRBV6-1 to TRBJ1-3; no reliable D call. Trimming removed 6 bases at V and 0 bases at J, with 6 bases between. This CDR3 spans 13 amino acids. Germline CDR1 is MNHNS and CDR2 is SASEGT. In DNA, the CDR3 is TGTGCCAGCAGCCGCGGCTCTGGAAACACCATATATTTT. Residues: CASSRGSGNTIYF.

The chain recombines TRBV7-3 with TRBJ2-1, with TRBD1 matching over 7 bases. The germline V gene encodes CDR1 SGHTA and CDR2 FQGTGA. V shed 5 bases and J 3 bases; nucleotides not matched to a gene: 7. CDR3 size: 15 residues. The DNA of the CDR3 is TGTGCCAGCAGCCCCACCGGGACAGACTACAATGAGCAGTTCTTC. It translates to CASSPTGTDYNEQFF. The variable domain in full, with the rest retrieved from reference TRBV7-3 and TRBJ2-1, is GAGVSQTPSNKVTEKGKYVELRCDPISGHTALYWYRQSLGQGPEFLIYFQGTGAADDSGLPNDRFFAVRPEGSVSTLKIQRTERGDSAVYLCASSPTGTDYNEQFFGPGTRLTVL.

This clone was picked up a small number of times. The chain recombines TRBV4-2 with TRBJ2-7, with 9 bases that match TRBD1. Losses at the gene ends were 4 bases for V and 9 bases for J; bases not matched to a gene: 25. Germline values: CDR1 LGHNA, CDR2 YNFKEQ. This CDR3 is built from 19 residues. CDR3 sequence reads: CASSLEGTGGAGWGRGQYF. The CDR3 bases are TGTGCCAGCAGCCTCGAGGGAACAGGGGGCGCAGGGTGGGGCCGCGGGCAGTACTTC.

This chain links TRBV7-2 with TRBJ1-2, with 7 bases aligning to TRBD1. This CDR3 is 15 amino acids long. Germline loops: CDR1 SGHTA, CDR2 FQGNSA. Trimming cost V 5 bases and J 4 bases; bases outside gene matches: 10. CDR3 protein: CASSPGGDSVYGYTF. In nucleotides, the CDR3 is TGTGCCAGCAGCCCAGGAGGGGACAGCGTCTATGGCTACACCTTC.

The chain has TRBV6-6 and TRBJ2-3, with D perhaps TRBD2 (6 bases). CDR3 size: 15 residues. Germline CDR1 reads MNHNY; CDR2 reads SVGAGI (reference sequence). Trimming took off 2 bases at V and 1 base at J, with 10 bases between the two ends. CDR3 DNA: TGTGCCAGCAGTTACGGCGGGGTGGGCACAGATACGCAGTATTTT. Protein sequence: CASSYGGVGTDTQYF.

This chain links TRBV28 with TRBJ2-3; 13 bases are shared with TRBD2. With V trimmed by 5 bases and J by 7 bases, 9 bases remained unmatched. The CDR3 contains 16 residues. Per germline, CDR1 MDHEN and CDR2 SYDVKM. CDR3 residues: CASSPLGTSGANTQYF. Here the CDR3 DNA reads TGTGCCAGCAGTCCCCTCGGGACTAGCGGGGCGAATACGCAGTATTTT.

This CDR3 reads CASSLGGTSGTDTQYF. The CDR3, as DNA: TGCGCCAGCAGCTTGGGGGGGACTAGCGGCACAGATACGCAGTATTTT. J is TRBJ2-3 and V is TRBV5-1, with 10 bases fitting TRBD2. The CDR3 covers 16 residues. The germline V gene encodes CDR1 SGHRS and CDR2 YFSETQ. J gave up 1 base and V 0 bases, and 2 bases lay outside the gene matches.

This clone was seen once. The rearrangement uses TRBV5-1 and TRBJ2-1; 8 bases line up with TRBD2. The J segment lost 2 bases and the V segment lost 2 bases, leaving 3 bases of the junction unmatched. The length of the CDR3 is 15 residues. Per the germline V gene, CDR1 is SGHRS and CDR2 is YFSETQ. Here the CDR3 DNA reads TGCGCCAGCAGCTTATCCGGGGGGGCCTACAATGAGCAGTTCTTC. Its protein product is CASSLSGGAYNEQFF.

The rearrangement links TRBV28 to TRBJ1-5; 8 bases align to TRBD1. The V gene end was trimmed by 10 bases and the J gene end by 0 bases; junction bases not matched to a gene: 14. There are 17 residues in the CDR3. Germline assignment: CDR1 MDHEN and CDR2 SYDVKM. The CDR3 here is CATWKDRGGYSNQPQHF. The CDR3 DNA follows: TGTGCCACCTGGAAAGACAGGGGCGGGTATAGCAATCAGCCCCAGCATTTT.

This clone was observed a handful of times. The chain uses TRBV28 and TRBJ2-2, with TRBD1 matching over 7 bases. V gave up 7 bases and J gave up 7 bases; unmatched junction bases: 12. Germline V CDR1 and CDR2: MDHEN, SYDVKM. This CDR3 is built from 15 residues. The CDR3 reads CASTTPTGTFGELFF. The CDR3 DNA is TGTGCCAGCACCACCCCGACAGGGACGTTCGGGGAGCTGTTTTTT. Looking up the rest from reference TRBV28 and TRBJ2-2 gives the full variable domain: DVKVTQSSRYLVKRTGEKVFLECVQDMDHENMFWYRQDPGLGLRLIYFSYDVKMKEKGDIPEGYSVSREKKERFSLILESASTNQTSMYLCASTTPTGTFGELFFGEGSRLTVL.

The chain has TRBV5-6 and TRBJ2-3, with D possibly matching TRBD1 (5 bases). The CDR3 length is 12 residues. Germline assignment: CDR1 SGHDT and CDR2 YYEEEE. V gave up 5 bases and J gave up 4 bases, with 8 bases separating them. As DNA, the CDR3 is TGTGCCAGCAGGGCAGGGTCAGATACGCAGTATTTT. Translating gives CASRAGSDTQYF.